The 27 T cell receptor beta chains given below trace back to one sample, sequenced in a study of blood T cell repertoires in COVID-19. Profiling relied on immunoSEQ multiplex PCR, and the TCRdb table lists in-frame clones only, not all of them. The table shows over 200,000 clones, with 70% to 90% occurring only once. Material for sequencing was PBMCs or T cells enriched from blood (not recorded which). These receptors were obtained from a woman in her forties or fifties who had recovered from COVID-19.

The chain employs TRBV19 and TRBJ1-6, with TRBD1 matching 8 bases. Trimming removed 5 bases from V and 0 bases from J; junction bases left unmatched: 9. Germline loops: CDR1 LNHDA, CDR2 SQIVND (reference sequence). The CDR3 contains 18 residues. The CDR3 coding sequence is TGTGCCAGTAGTGCCAGGGGGCTTAAAAGCTCCTATAATTCACCCCTCCACTTT. This sequence encodes CASSARGLKSSYNSPLHF.

The rearrangement joins TRBV29-1 to TRBJ2-3; TRBD2 matches at 7 bases. V trimming: 0 bases; J trimming: 4 bases; junction bases outside the gene matches: 10. Germline V gives CDR1 SQVTM, CDR2 ANQGSEA. This CDR3 has 16 residues. The chain's CDR3 is CSVEDLQRGGADTQYF. The CDR3 nucleotides read TGCAGCGTTGAAGATCTGCAGCGGGGTGGGGCAGATACGCAGTATTTT.

This clone was found a few times. The chain has TRBV2 and TRBJ2-5; TRBD1 matches 7 bases. The CDR3 runs 13 residues. V shed 5 bases, J shed 1 base, and the junction held 1 base outside the gene matches. CDR1 is SNHLY, CDR2 FYNNEI, per germline. CDR3 nucleotides: TGTGCCAGCAGTTGGGACAGCCAAGAGACCCAGTACTTC. Its translation is CASSWDSQETQYF.

CDR3 in amino acids: CASSPRVAGEGYNEQFF. CDR3 DNA: TGTGCCAGCTCACCGAGGGTAGCGGGAGAGGGCTACAATGAGCAGTTCTTC. The J gene is TRBJ2-1, the V gene TRBV18; the match to TRBD2 covers 9 bases. V was pared by 3 bases and J by 3 bases, with 9 bases of the junction left unmatched. This CDR3 region has 17 residues. Germline values: CDR1 KGHSH, CDR2 LQKENI.

The chain joins TRBV15 to TRBJ2-2, with a weak D call TRBD2 (5 bases). Germline V gene lookup returns CDR1 LNHNV and CDR2 YYDKDF (reference sequence). V lost 2 bases and J 4 bases, leaving 23 bases between the germline ends. CDR3 length equals 19 residues. CDR3 DNA: TGTGCCACCAGCAGATGGCCAAGGAGAGGGAGTGATGGCACCGGGGAGCTGTTTTTT. Encoded protein: CATSRWPRRGSDGTGELFF.

CDR3 amino acids: CASSSMTSGEIYEQYF. As DNA, the CDR3 is TGTGCCAGCAGTTCGATGACTAGCGGGGAAATCTACGAGCAGTACTTC. The V and J genes are TRBV27 and TRBJ2-7; 11 bases are a match to TRBD2. J lost 3 bases, V lost 4 bases, and 8 bases had no gene match. This CDR3 has 16 amino acids. Germline-derived CDR1 and CDR2 are MNHEY and SMNVEV (reference sequence).

The CDR3 DNA follows: TGTGCCAGCAGCTTGGCCCGCTTGTGGGGGGCAACTAATGAAAAACTGTTTTTT. It codes for CASSLARLWGATNEKLFF. V and J are TRBV5-5 and TRBJ1-4; tentative D call: TRBD1 (5 bases). V dropped 0 bases and J dropped 0 bases, with 15 bases sitting between them. The CDR3 has 18 amino acids. Germline V CDR1 and CDR2: SGHKS, YYEKEE (reference sequence).

The J gene is TRBJ1-5, the V gene TRBV12-3 or TRBV12-4; D call uncertain. The CDR3 extends over 13 amino acids. The V end lost 8 bases, the J end lost 7 bases, and 15 bases lay between the germline ends. As DNA, the CDR3 is TGTGCCAGCGACTCCGGGTTTGGCCAGCCCCAGCATTTT. As protein: CASDSGFGQPQHF.

This clone has just a few counts. The chain employs TRBV7-9 and TRBJ1-2; TRBD1 is a possible D gene (5 bases). V shed 5 bases and J shed 4 bases, with 17 bases lying between them. The CDR3 spans 15 residues. Looked up from germline, CDR1 is SEHNR and CDR2 is FQNEAQ (reference sequence). CDR3 bases: TGTGCCAGCAGCCAGCCCCCCCATGACAGCTATGGCTACACCTTC. Translation gives CASSQPPHDSYGYTF.

This chain uses TRBV15 with TRBJ2-7; TRBD2 matches 8 bases. Trimming removed 1 base from V and 6 bases from J; junction bases left unmatched: 5. Germline V gene lookup returns CDR1 LNHNV and CDR2 YYDKDF (reference sequence). This CDR3 has 14 residues. The DNA of the CDR3 is TGTGCCACCAGCAGAGTCGGGAGGGCCGCCGAGCAGTACTTC. Translated, it gives CATSRVGRAAEQYF. The entire variable domain, with the rest obtained from reference TRBV15 and TRBJ2-7, is as follows: DAMVIQNPRYQVTQFGKPVTLSCSQTLNHNVMYWYQQKSSQAPKLLFHYYDKDFNNEADTPDNFQSRRPNTSFCFLDIRSPGLGDTAMYLCATSRVGRAAEQYFGPGTRLTVT.

In its sample, this clone was seen once. The gene calls are TRBV29-1 and TRBJ1-2; 10 bases fit TRBD1. J gave up 5 bases and V 7 bases, and 13 bases lay outside the gene matches. This CDR3 region has 15 residues. Germline loops: CDR1 SQVTM, CDR2 ANQGSEA. This CDR3 reads CSENQWTGGKYGYTF. The CDR3 DNA reads TGCAGCGAAAACCAATGGACAGGGGGAAAATATGGCTACACCTTC.

V is TRBV7-2 and J is TRBJ2-7, with TRBD1 as a possible D gene (5 bases). Germline-derived CDR1 and CDR2 are SGHTA and FQGNSA. The length of the CDR3 is 14 residues. The V end lost 0 bases, the J end lost 4 bases, and 10 bases lay between the germline ends. CDR3 protein: CASSLAPSGYEQYF. CDR3 sequence (DNA): TGTGCCAGCAGCTTAGCCCCATCAGGGTACGAGCAGTACTTC.

This chain uses TRBV19 with TRBJ1-2, with 11 bases that match TRBD1. Germline V lookup: CDR1 LNHDA, CDR2 SQIVND (reference sequence). Losses at the gene ends were 5 bases for V and 5 bases for J; bases not matched to a gene: 4. The CDR3 runs to 14 residues. The CDR3 coding sequence is TGTGCCAGTAGTGGACAGGGGGCTATTTATGGCTACACCTTC. Amino acid sequence: CASSGQGAIYGYTF.

The chain is built from TRBV27 and TRBJ2-2, with 7 positions matching TRBD1. The CDR3 contains 15 residues. Germline V gives CDR1 MNHEY, CDR2 SMNVEV (reference sequence). V lost 6 bases, J lost 2 bases, and 6 bases stayed unmatched. CDR3 region: CASRSGQVNTGELFF. In DNA, the CDR3 is TGTGCCAGCAGGTCTGGACAGGTTAACACCGGGGAGCTGTTTTTT.

The rearrangement joins TRBV6-4 to TRBJ2-1, with 8 bases fitting TRBD2. From germline, CDR1 is MRHNA and CDR2 SNTAGT. CDR3 size: 14 residues. V was clipped by 4 bases and J by 8 bases; unmatched bases: 7. CDR3: CASSVVGSGDEQFF. The CDR3 nucleotides are TGTGCCAGCAGTGTAGTCGGTAGCGGGGATGAGCAGTTCTTC.

This rearrangement joins TRBV6-5 to TRBJ1-2; 11 bases are a match to TRBD1. This CDR3 is 14 amino acids long. V lost 5 bases to trimming and J lost 8 bases; unmatched junction nucleotides: 7. Germline CDR1 MNHEY, CDR2 SVGAGI. As DNA, the CDR3 is TGTGCCAGCAGTCGGACAGGGGGCAAGGGCGGCTACACCTTC. Protein product: CASSRTGGKGGYTF.

This chain joins TRBV29-1 and TRBJ1-1; tentative D call: TRBD1 (6 bases). This CDR3 has 12 amino acids. Germline V gives CDR1 SQVTM, CDR2 ANQGSEA. Trimming shortened V by 6 bases and J by 0 bases, and 8 bases separated the two germline ends. CDR3 nucleotide sequence: TGCAGCGTCGGACAGTTGAACACTGAAGCTTTCTTT. Protein: CSVGQLNTEAFF.

This rearrangement joins TRBV20-1 to TRBJ2-7; weak D call: TRBD2 (6 bases). Per the germline V gene, CDR1 is DFQATT and CDR2 is SNEGSKA (reference sequence). Trimming removed 8 bases at V and 6 bases at J, with 14 bases between. CDR3 length: 11 residues. The CDR3 loop is CSPGLGPEQYF. The CDR3 nucleotides are TGCAGTCCGGGACTTGGCCCCGAGCAGTACTTC.

The V gene is TRBV7-2, the J gene TRBJ2-1, with unresolved D. Germline V CDR1 and CDR2: SGHTA, FQGNSA. Trimming cost V 4 bases and J 0 bases, with 13 bases left between them. The CDR3 spans 16 residues. The CDR3 spells CASSSARGNSYNEQFF. CDR3 in DNA: TGTGCCAGCAGCTCCGCCCGAGGTAACTCCTACAATGAGCAGTTCTTC.

This clone was counted a single time. The genes are TRBV5-1 and TRBJ2-7; D might be TRBD2 (5 bases). The germline V gene has CDR1 SGHRS and CDR2 YFSETQ. The CDR3 extends over 14 amino acids. The ends were cut back, 2 bases at V and 4 bases at J, with 13 bases in the middle. This chain's CDR3 is CASSFEGSGYEQYF. In DNA, the CDR3 is TGCGCCAGCAGCTTCGAGGGATCGGGGTACGAGCAGTACTTC. The full variable domain, in which reference TRBV5-1 and TRBJ2-7 provide the parts outside the CDR3, is KAGVTQTPRYLIKTRGQQVTLSCSPISGHRSVSWYQQTPGQGLQFLFEYFSETQRNKGNFPGRFSGRQFSNSRSEMNVSTLELGDSALYLCASSFEGSGYEQYFGPGTRLTVT.

The chain links TRBV6-5 to TRBJ1-4; D not resolved. V gave up 5 bases and J gave up 4 bases, with 2 bases separating them. The CDR3 has 11 residues. Germline-derived CDR1 and CDR2 are MNHEY and SVGAGI. The CDR3 nucleotides are TGTGCCAGCAGTCTTAATGAAAAACTGTTTTTT. Its protein product is CASSLNEKLFF.

This rearrangement joins TRBV19 to TRBJ2-7; 7 nucleotides line up with TRBD1. The CDR3 sequence is 14 residues long. V was clipped by 0 bases and J by 4 bases; unmatched bases: 3. Germline CDR1 reads LNHDA; CDR2 reads SQIVND (reference sequence). The CDR3 DNA reads as TGTGCCAGTAGTATAGAGCAGGGGGATTACGAGCAGTACTTC. The encoded protein is CASSIEQGDYEQYF.

The chain carries TRBV28 and TRBJ1-1; D gene unclear. CDR1 is MDHEN and CDR2 is SYDVKM in the germline V gene. Trimming cost V 5 bases and J 1 base, with 11 bases left between them. The CDR3 consists of 14 residues. The CDR3 nucleotides are TGTGCCAGCAGTCTCCTACGGGGGAACACTGAAGCTTTCTTT. Its protein product is CASSLLRGNTEAFF.

DNA for the CDR3: TGTGCCAGCAGTTTTACACGGGCCGGGGAGCTGTTTTTT. It encodes CASSFTRAGELFF. The genes are TRBV28 and TRBJ2-2; no firm D call. Trimming stripped 3 bases from V and 6 bases from J, with 8 bases between. The CDR3 has 13 residues. Germline CDR1 reads MDHEN; CDR2 reads SYDVKM.

The V call is TRBV28, the J call TRBJ1-2; D unclear. Trimming took 7 bases from V and 7 from J, leaving 13 bases between them. There are 12 residues in the CDR3. From germline, CDR1 is MDHEN and CDR2 SYDVKM. CDR3 DNA: TGTGCCAGCATGGGAGTCGCGGGTGGCTACACCTTC. This codes for CASMGVAGGYTF.

The chain uses TRBV7-2 and TRBJ1-4; the D is unclear. Trimming cost V 2 bases and J 7 bases, with 11 bases left between them. Germline CDR1 SGHTA, CDR2 FQGNSA. This CDR3 comprises 14 residues. The CDR3 DNA sequence: TGTGCCAGCAGCTTATACGCTTCGAGTGAAAAACTGTTTTTT. This gives the protein CASSLYASSEKLFF. The full variable domain, its missing parts supplied by reference TRBV7-2 and TRBJ1-4, is GAGVSQSPSNKVTEKGKDVELRCDPISGHTALYWYRQSLGQGLEFLIYFQGNSAPDKSGLPSDRFSAERTGGSVSTLTIQRTQQEDSAVYLCASSLYASSEKLFFGSGTQLSVL.

The chain carries TRBV28 and TRBJ1-6; 9 nucleotides agree with TRBD1. J gave up 10 bases and V 4 bases, and 5 bases lay outside the gene matches. Germline V lookup: CDR1 MDHEN, CDR2 SYDVKM. The CDR3 length is 14 residues. The CDR3 is CASSWDRENSPLHF. The CDR3 coding sequence is TGTGCCAGCAGTTGGGACAGGGAGAACTCACCCCTCCACTTT.